This T cell receptor (beta chain) comes out of a study of shared clonotypes between healthy human individuals. Study findings and constraints: Sampling involved blood alone; tissue repertoires likely differ. A generally larger estimated richness was seen in naive subsets than in memory subsets. Clonotype sharing across several donors was observed for 4% to 5.5% of naive CD4 clonotypes.

Germline assignment: CDR1 SGHRS and CDR2 YFSETQ. The CDR3 runs to 16 residues. V lost 4 bases and J 4 bases, leaving 18 bases between the germline ends. The data were produced by immunoSEQ multiplex PCR, yet TCRdb's version contains in-frame clones alone and is incomplete. The table records approximately 2.1 million clones, 93% of them present only once. CD4+ cells underwent separation, giving CD45RA+ naive and CD45RA-negative memory subsets. Comment on this clone: Its antigen remains unidentified.

The sequencing input was naive CD4+ T cells from PBMCs. Subset noted: CD45RA+ positively selected. This chain joins TRBV5-1 and TRBJ2-1; D is perhaps TRBD2 (5 bases). The TCR was taken from a man between 18 and 29 years old in good health. Some clones in this sample may be carry-over from other donors' samples. The CDR3 coding sequence is TGCGCCAGCAGCCCCCCCAAGGGTAGCGAGTACAATGAGCAGTTCTTC. It yields the protein CASSPPKGSEYNEQFF. The full variable domain, its missing parts supplied by reference TRBV5-1 and TRBJ2-1, is KAGVTQTPRYLIKTRGQQVTLSCSPISGHRSVSWYQQTPGQGLQFLFEYFSETQRNKGNFPGRFSGRQFSNSRSEMNVSTLELGDSALYLCASSPPKGSEYNEQFFGPGTRLTVL.